This T cell receptor beta chain was sequenced during a study of human T cells and chemical hapten exposure. Study overall: A patient group, mainly female, showed alopecia areata, totalis or universalis.

This clonotype was detected a few times. Trimming removed 6 bases at V and 7 bases at J, with 24 bases between. CDR1 is SNHLY, CDR2 FYNNEI, per germline. This CDR3 is built from 16 residues. Each CDR3 protein is one row after TCRdb ran MiXCR on the RACE reads. The sample holds about 120,000 distinct CDR3 sequences, roughly 14% seen once. Time point: pre-sensitization, week 0. Treatment reported: therapeutic diphenylcyclopropenone sensitization with weekly scalp DPC. The rearrangement uses TRBV2 and TRBJ1-2, with a weak D call TRBD1 (6 bases). The sequence came from a woman under 30 with alopecia areata. Some clones in this sample may be carry-over from other donors' samples. Sample: whole blood, taken in connection with sensitization to the hapten diphenylcyclopropenone (DPC). CDR3 DNA: TGTGCCAGCAGACTTACCTTTTACAGGGCAGGAGGTGGCTACACCTTC. Amino acids: CASRLTFYRAGGGYTF.